These 28 T cell receptor beta chains were sequenced from one sample in a study of blood T cell repertoires in COVID-19. Sequenced by immunoSEQ multiplex PCR; TCRdb stores in-frame clones only, minus some. The sample has about 260,000 clones; roughly 83% are singletons. The sequenced material came from PBMCs or T cells enriched from blood (not recorded which). These receptors were taken from a woman aged 45 to 65 who had recovered from COVID-19.

The chain has TRBV5-1 and TRBJ2-1; D is perhaps TRBD1 (7 bases). Germline V gene data show CDR1 as SGHRS and CDR2 as YFSETQ. V shed 7 bases and J shed 6 bases, with 23 bases lying between them. The CDR3 is 16 amino acids. The CDR3 is CASDRDGAGHPNEQFF. The CDR3 bases are TGCGCCAGCGACAGGGATGGCGCGGGGCACCCCAATGAGCAGTTCTTC.

The V call is TRBV9, the J call TRBJ2-2; D is perhaps TRBD1 (6 bases). CDR3 length equals 10 residues. Trimming took off 7 bases at V and 11 bases at J, with 9 bases between the two ends. Germline values: CDR1 SGDLS, CDR2 YYNGEE. This CDR3 reads CASGGRELFF. CDR3 DNA sequence: TGTGCCAGCGGGGGCAGAGAGCTGTTTTTT.

The chain has TRBV12-3 or TRBV12-4 and TRBJ2-7, with D perhaps matching TRBD1 (6 bases). Between the trimmed V and J ends, which lost 1 base and 5 bases, there was a span of 9 bases. The CDR3 spans 13 residues. DNA for the CDR3: TGTGCCAGCAGTTTAGGGGCAGGGGACGAGCAGTACTTC. Residues: CASSLGAGDEQYF.

The chain couples TRBV5-1 to TRBJ2-7; D possibly corresponds to TRBD1 (5 bases). CDR1 is SGHRS, CDR2 YFSETQ, per germline. The ends were cut back, 3 bases at V and 2 bases at J, with 9 bases in the middle. The CDR3 consists of 13 residues. The CDR3 DNA is TGCGCCAGCAGCTGGCAGGACACCTACGAGCAGTACTTC. Its protein is CASSWQDTYEQYF.

V usage is TRBV2 and J usage is TRBJ1-6; D may be TRBD1 (6 bases). The CDR3 has 12 residues. V lost 4 bases to trimming and J lost 8 bases, with 6 bases between them. Germline V lookup: CDR1 SNHLY, CDR2 FYNNEI. The CDR3 is CASSAGDSPLHF. CDR3 coding DNA: TGTGCCAGCAGTGCAGGGGATTCACCCCTCCACTTT.

This rearrangement joins TRBV5-1 to TRBJ2-1, with 12 bases lining up with TRBD2. Losses at the gene ends were 1 base for V and 7 bases for J; bases not matched to a gene: 3. Germline values: CDR1 SGHRS, CDR2 YFSETQ. This CDR3 region has 15 residues. The CDR3 reads CASSLRLAGANEQFF. For the CDR3, the DNA is TGCGCCAGCAGCTTGAGACTAGCGGGAGCTAATGAGCAGTTCTTC.

V and J are TRBV29-1 and TRBJ2-3; D may be TRBD2 (7 bases). Germline V CDR1 and CDR2: SQVTM, ANQGSEA. The CDR3 has 13 residues. V dropped 5 bases and J dropped 0 bases, with 9 bases sitting between them. The CDR3 sequence: CSVRGASTDTQYF. CDR3 nucleotide sequence: TGCAGCGTTCGGGGGGCCAGCACAGATACGCAGTATTTT.

This clone was picked up one time. The chain couples TRBV2 to TRBJ2-7; 7 nucleotides match TRBD2. Trimming removed 3 bases from V and 4 bases from J; junction bases left unmatched: 6. The germline V gene has CDR1 SNHLY and CDR2 FYNNEI. CDR3 length equals 14 residues. CDR3: CASSEPGGRYEQYF. CDR3 DNA sequence: TGTGCCAGCAGTGAGCCGGGGGGAAGGTACGAGCAGTACTTC. Combining the CDR3 with reference TRBV2 and TRBJ2-7 gives the whole variable domain EPEVTQTPSHQVTQMGQEVILRCVPISNHLYFYWYRQILGQKVEFLVSFYNNEISEKSEIFDDQFSVERPDGSNFTLKIRSTKLEDSAMYFCASSEPGGRYEQYFGPGTRLTVT.

The V gene is TRBV27, the J gene TRBJ1-5, with D perhaps matching TRBD1 (6 bases). V was clipped by 0 bases and J by 0 bases, with 15 bases between them. The CDR3 is 18 residues long. Germline CDR1 is MNHEY and CDR2 is SMNVEV (reference sequence). Here the CDR3 reads CASSLSGTLKYSNQPQHF. The CDR3 nucleotides read TGTGCCAGCAGTTTATCCGGGACACTTAAGTATAGCAATCAGCCCCAGCATTTT.

CDR3 nucleotide sequence: TGTGCCAGCAGCTTAGGGTTGGGCACTCAAGAGACCCAGTACTTC. This encodes CASSLGLGTQETQYF. This chain uses TRBV7-9 with TRBJ2-5; D not resolved. The germline CDR1 and CDR2 sequences are SEHNR and FQNEAQ (reference sequence). The CDR3 consists of 15 residues. V lost 1 base and J lost 2, with 11 bases in between.

In its sample, this clone was seen a few times. The chain couples TRBV28 to TRBJ2-7; D gene unclear. The CDR3 sequence is 18 residues long. V gave up 5 bases and J gave up 2 bases, with 25 bases separating them. The germline V gene encodes CDR1 MDHEN and CDR2 SYDVKM. CDR3 sequence (DNA): TGTGCCAGCAGTGGCACCCCACGTCGTTTGGGCTTCGCCTACGAGCAGTACTTC. Its translation: CASSGTPRRLGFAYEQYF. The whole variable domain, filled in from reference TRBV28 and TRBJ2-7, reads DVKVTQSSRYLVKRTGEKVFLECVQDMDHENMFWYRQDPGLGLRLIYFSYDVKMKEKGDIPEGYSVSREKKERFSLILESASTNQTSMYLCASSGTPRRLGFAYEQYFGPGTRLTVT.

This clone showed up just a few times. This sequence joins TRBV4-3 and TRBJ2-1, with 8 bases aligning to TRBD1. After removal of 5 bases from V and 2 bases from J, the junction contained 5 bases not matched to a gene. The CDR3 runs to 15 residues. Germline assignment: CDR1 LGHNA and CDR2 YSLEER. CDR3 in amino acids: CASSSDRATYNEQFF. The CDR3 coding sequence is TGCGCCAGCAGCTCGGACAGGGCCACCTACAATGAGCAGTTCTTC.

The chain is built from TRBV24-1 and TRBJ2-2, with 7 bases lining up with TRBD2. The CDR3 sequence is 14 residues long. In germline, CDR1 is KGHDR, CDR2 SFDVKD. V lost 9 bases, J lost 1 base, and 4 bases stayed unmatched. In DNA form, the CDR3 reads TGTGCCACCCTGGGGAGGGAGAACACCGGGGAGCTGTTTTTT. This codes for CATLGRENTGELFF.

This clone was detected only once. V is TRBV15 and J is TRBJ1-6; TRBD1 matches 9 bases. From germline, CDR1 is LNHNV and CDR2 YYDKDF (reference sequence). Trimming at V came to 5 bases and at J to 7 bases, leaving 6 bases not matched to a gene. The CDR3 contains 15 residues. CDR3 in DNA: TGTGCCACCAGCCCGGACAGGGGCAGGAATTCACCCCTCCACTTT. Translation: CATSPDRGRNSPLHF. Full variable domain (missing parts from reference TRBV15 and TRBJ1-6): DAMVIQNPRYQVTQFGKPVTLSCSQTLNHNVMYWYQQKSSQAPKLLFHYYDKDFNNEADTPDNFQSRRPNTSFCFLDIRSPGLGDTAMYLCATSPDRGRNSPLHFGNGTRLTVT.

This chain joins TRBV6-1 and TRBJ1-1, with 10 positions matching TRBD1. The V and J ends lost 4 bases and 8 bases, in that order; junction bases with no gene match: 19. The length of the CDR3 is 18 residues. Germline CDR1 is MNHNS and CDR2 is SASEGT. The chain's CDR3 is CASSGVPGQGNTRPEAFF. In DNA form, the CDR3 reads TGTGCCAGCAGTGGAGTCCCGGGACAGGGGAACACTCGTCCAGAAGCTTTCTTT.

V gene TRBV3-1 (or the pseudogene TRBV3-2) combines with J gene TRBJ2-5; 11 nucleotides align to TRBD2. Trimming at V came to 0 bases and at J to 7 bases, leaving 13 bases not matched to a gene. Germline CDR1 LGHDT, CDR2 YNNKEL (reference sequence). The CDR3 is made up of 18 amino acids. This chain's CDR3 is CASSQEGVAGGERGTQYF. The CDR3 DNA is TGTGCCAGCAGCCAAGAGGGGGTAGCGGGAGGGGAAAGGGGGACCCAGTACTTC.

This clone was recorded only once. The CDR3 here is CASSVDNGNTIYF. The CDR3 region has the DNA TGTGCCAGCAGCGTAGATAATGGAAACACCATATATTTT. The chain has TRBV9 and TRBJ1-3; no clear D. The V gene lost 0 bases and the J gene lost 3 bases, with 4 bases spanning the gap. Per the germline V gene, CDR1 is SGDLS and CDR2 is YYNGEE. The CDR3 has 13 residues. The variable domain in full, with the rest retrieved from reference TRBV9 and TRBJ1-3, is DSGVTQTPKHLITATGQRVTLRCSPRSGDLSVYWYQQSLDQGLQFLIQYYNGEERAKGNILERFSAQQFPDLHSELNLSSLELGDSALYFCASSVDNGNTIYFGEGSWLTVV.

This chain links TRBV10-3 with TRBJ2-1, with TRBD2 matching over 8 bases. Per the germline V gene, CDR1 is ENHRY and CDR2 is SYGVKD. V lost 6 bases to trimming and J lost 5 bases; unmatched junction nucleotides: 6. CDR3 length: 14 amino acids. The CDR3 loop reads CAIRPGLGHNEQFF. The CDR3 DNA sequence: TGTGCCATCAGGCCGGGACTAGGCCACAATGAGCAGTTCTTC.

The chain has TRBV18 and TRBJ1-2; 8 nucleotides line up with TRBD1. The CDR3 contains 16 residues. V gave up 2 bases and J gave up 2 bases; unmatched junction bases: 7. Germline V gene sequence: CDR1 KGHSH, CDR2 LQKENI. The DNA of the CDR3 is TGTGCCAGCTCACCATCGGTCAGGACAGGGAACTATGGCTACACCTTC. Translation gives CASSPSVRTGNYGYTF.

The chain joins TRBV7-3 to TRBJ2-7, with D possibly TRBD2 on 5 matching bases. V was pared by 2 bases and J by 6 bases, with 11 bases between. The CDR3 runs 13 residues. Per germline, CDR1 SGHTA and CDR2 FQGTGA. The CDR3 here is CASSLVTGSEQYF. CDR3 nucleotide sequence: TGTGCCAGCAGCTTAGTTACGGGATCCGAGCAGTACTTC.

The chain joins TRBV4-2 to TRBJ2-7; D is possibly TRBD1 (5 bases). Germline CDR1 reads LGHNA; CDR2 reads YNFKEQ. The CDR3 extends over 16 amino acids. V shed 5 bases and J shed 2 bases, with 19 bases lying between them. DNA for the CDR3: TGTGCCAGCAGCACAGCTTACAGGCAGATTACCTACGAGCAGTACTTC. Translated, it gives CASSTAYRQITYEQYF.

The chain links TRBV29-1 to TRBJ2-3; no reliable D call. This CDR3 has 14 amino acids. Trimming took 7 bases from V and 1 from J, leaving 15 bases between them. CDR1 is SQVTM, CDR2 ANQGSEA, per germline. The CDR3: CSGVVVSRTDTQYF. The CDR3 DNA reads as TGCAGCGGAGTGGTTGTCTCTCGCACAGATACGCAGTATTTT.

This clone has only one observation. The chain uses TRBV18 and TRBJ1-1; D might be TRBD1 (5 bases). CDR3 length: 13 amino acids. CDR1 is KGHSH, CDR2 LQKENI, per germline. V was clipped by 5 bases and J by 3 bases, with 10 bases between them. The CDR3 DNA reads TGTGCCAGCTCATCAGGGCTGTACACTGAAGCTTTCTTT. Translating it yields CASSSGLYTEAFF.

This chain connects TRBV5-1 to TRBJ2-5, with D uncertain. CDR3 length: 16 amino acids. Trimming left V 3 bases short and J 2 bases short, with 17 bases between. Germline lookup yields CDR1 SGHRS and CDR2 YFSETQ. CDR3 sequence: CASSSMITVPQETQYF. The CDR3 nucleotides read TGCGCCAGCAGCTCAATGATCACAGTGCCTCAAGAGACCCAGTACTTC.

This clone was found a few times. V gene TRBV28 combines with J gene TRBJ1-1; maybe TRBD1 (5 bases). The CDR3 extends over 14 amino acids. Trimming left V 5 bases short and J 4 bases short, with 14 bases between. The V gene's germline CDR1 is MDHEN and CDR2 SYDVKM. The CDR3 DNA follows: TGTGCCAGCAGTAACACCGACAGCAGCACTGAAGCTTTCTTT. This sequence encodes CASSNTDSSTEAFF.

This clone occurred a few times. The gene calls are TRBV5-1 and TRBJ1-6, with 7 bases aligning to TRBD1. Trimming removed 6 bases from V and 10 bases from J; junction bases left unmatched: 13. The CDR3 is 15 amino acids. The germline V gene encodes CDR1 SGHRS and CDR2 YFSETQ. CDR3 sequence reads: CASTQTGRIGSPLHF. As DNA, the CDR3 is TGCGCCAGCACCCAGACAGGGAGGATTGGCTCACCCCTCCACTTT.

The CDR3 DNA reads as TGTGCCTGGAGTGTACGGCAGGTGGTTACTAATGAAAAACTGTTTTTT. Amino acid sequence: CAWSVRQVVTNEKLFF. The chain carries TRBV30 and TRBJ1-4; D uncertain. The CDR3 length is 16 residues. Trimming removed 0 bases at V and 2 bases at J, with 13 bases between. Germline CDR1 reads GTSNPN; CDR2 reads SVGIG (reference sequence). Looking up the rest from reference TRBV30 and TRBJ1-4 gives the full variable domain: SQTIHQWPATLVQPVGSPLSLECTVEGTSNPNLYWYRQAAGRGLQLLFYSVGIGQISSEVPQNLSASRPQDRQFILSSKKLLLSDSGFYLCAWSVRQVVTNEKLFFGSGTQLSVL.

The chain carries TRBV9 and TRBJ2-3; D is unclear. Germline values: CDR1 SGDLS, CDR2 YYNGEE. This CDR3 region has 15 residues. The V end was cut by 0 bases, the J end by 3 bases, with 11 bases between. As DNA, the CDR3 is TGTGCCAGCAGCGTAGGGAGAGCAGCAACAGATACGCAGTATTTT. Encoded protein: CASSVGRAATDTQYF.